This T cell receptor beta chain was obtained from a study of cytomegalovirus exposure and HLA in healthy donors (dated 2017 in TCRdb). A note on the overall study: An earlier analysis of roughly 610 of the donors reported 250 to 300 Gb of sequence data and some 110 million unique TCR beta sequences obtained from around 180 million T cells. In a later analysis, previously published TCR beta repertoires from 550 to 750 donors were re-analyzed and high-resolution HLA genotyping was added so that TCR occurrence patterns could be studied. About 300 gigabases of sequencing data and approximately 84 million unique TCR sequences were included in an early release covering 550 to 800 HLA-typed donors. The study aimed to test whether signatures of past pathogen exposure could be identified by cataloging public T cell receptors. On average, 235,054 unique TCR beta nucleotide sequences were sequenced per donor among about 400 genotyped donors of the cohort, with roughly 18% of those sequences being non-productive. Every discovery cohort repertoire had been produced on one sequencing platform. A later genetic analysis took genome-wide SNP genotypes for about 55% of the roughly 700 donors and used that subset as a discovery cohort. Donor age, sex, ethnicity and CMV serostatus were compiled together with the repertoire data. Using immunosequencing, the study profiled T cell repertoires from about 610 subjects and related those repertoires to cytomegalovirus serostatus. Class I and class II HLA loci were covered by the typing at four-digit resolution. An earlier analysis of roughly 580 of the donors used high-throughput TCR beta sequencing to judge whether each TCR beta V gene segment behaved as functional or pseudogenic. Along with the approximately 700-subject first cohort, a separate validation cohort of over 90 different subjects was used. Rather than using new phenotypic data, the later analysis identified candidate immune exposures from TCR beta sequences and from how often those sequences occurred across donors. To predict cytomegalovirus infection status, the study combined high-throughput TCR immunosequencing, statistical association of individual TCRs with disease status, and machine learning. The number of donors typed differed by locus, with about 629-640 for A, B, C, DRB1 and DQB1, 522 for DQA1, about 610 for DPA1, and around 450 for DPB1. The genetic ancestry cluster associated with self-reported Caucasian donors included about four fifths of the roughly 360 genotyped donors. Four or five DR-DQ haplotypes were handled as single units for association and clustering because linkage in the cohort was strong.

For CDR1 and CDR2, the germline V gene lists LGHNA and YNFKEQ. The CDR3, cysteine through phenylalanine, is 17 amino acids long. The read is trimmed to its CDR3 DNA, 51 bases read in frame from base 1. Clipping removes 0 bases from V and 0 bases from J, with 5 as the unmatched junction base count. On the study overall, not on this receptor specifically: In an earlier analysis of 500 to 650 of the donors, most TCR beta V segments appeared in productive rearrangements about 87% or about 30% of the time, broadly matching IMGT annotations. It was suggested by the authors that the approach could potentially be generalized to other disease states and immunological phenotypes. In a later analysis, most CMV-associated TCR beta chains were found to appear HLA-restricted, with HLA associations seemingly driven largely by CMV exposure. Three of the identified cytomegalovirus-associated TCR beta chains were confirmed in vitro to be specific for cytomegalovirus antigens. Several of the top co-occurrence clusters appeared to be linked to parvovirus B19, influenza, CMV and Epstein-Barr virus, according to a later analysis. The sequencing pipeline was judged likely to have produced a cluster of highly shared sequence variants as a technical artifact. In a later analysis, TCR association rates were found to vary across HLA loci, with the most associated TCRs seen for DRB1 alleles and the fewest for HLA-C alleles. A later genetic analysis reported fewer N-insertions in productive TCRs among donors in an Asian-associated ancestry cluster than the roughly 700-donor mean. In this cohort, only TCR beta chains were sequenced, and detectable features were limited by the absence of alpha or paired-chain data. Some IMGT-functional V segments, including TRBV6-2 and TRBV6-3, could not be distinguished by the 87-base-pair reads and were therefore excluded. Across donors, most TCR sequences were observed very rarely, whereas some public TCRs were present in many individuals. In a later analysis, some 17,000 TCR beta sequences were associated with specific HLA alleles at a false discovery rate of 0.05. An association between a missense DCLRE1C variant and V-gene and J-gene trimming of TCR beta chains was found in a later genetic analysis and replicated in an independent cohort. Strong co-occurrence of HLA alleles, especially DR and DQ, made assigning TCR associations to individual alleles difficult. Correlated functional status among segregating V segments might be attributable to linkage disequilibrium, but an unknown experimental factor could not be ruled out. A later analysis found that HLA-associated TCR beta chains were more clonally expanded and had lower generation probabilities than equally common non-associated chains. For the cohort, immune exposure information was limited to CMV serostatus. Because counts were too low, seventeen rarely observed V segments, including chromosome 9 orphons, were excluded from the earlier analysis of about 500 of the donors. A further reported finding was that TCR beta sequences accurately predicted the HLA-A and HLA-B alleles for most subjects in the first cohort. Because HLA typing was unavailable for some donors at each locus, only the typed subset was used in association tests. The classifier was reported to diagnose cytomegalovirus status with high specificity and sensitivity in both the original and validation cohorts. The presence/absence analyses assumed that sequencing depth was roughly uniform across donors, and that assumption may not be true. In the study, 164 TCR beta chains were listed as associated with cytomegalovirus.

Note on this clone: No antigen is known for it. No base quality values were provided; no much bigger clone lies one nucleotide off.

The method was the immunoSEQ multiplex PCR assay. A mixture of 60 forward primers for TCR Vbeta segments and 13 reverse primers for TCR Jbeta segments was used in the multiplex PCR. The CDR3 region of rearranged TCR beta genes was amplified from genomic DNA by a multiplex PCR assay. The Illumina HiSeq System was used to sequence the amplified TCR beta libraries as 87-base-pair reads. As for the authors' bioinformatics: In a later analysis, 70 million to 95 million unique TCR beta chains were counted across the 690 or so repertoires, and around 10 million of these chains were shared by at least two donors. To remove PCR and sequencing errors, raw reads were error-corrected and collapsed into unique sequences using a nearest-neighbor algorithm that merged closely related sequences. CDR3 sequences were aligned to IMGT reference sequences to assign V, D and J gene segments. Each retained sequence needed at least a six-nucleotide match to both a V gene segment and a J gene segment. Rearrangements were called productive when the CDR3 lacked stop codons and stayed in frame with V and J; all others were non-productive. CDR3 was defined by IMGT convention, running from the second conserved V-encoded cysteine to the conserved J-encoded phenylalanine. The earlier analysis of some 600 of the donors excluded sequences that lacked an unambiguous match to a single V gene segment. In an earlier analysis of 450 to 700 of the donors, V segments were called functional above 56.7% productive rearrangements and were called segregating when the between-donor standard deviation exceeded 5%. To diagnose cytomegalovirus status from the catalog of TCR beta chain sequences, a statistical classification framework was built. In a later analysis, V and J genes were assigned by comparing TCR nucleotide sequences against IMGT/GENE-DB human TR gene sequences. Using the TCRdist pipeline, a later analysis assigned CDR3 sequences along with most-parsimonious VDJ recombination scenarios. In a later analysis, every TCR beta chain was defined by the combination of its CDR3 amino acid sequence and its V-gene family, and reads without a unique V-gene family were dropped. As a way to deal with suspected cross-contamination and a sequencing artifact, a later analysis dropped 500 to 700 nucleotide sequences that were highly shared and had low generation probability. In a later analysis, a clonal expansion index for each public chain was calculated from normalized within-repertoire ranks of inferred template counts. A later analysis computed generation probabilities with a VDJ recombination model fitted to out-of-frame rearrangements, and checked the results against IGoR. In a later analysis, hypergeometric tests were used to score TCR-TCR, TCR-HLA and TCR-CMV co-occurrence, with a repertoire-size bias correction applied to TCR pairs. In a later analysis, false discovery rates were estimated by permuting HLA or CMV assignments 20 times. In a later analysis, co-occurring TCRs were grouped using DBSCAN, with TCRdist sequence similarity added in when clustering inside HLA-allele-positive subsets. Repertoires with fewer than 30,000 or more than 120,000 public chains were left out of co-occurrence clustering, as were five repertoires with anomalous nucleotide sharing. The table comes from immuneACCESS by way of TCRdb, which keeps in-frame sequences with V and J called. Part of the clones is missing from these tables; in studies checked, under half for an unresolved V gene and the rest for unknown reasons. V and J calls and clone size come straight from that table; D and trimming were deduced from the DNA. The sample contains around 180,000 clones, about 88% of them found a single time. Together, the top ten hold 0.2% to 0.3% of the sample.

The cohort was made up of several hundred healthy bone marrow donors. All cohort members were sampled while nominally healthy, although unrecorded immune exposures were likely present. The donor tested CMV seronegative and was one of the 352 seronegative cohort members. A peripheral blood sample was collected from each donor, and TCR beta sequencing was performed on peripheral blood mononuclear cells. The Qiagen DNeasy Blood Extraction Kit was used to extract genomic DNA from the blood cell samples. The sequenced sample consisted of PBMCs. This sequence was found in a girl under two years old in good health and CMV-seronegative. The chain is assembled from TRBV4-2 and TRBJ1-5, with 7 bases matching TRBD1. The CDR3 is CASSQDKGGNSNQPQHF. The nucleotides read TGTGCCAGCAGCCAAGATAAAGGGGGCAATAGCAATCAGCCCCAGCATTTT.